The 18 T cell receptor beta chains in this list originate from one sample, sequenced in a study of T-cell reconstitution after alpha-beta-depleted transplantation in children. Preparation of the TCRbeta library used unique molecular identifiers. TCRdb redid the calling of the PCR reads with MiXCR, one entry per CDR3 protein. The repertoire includes a few hundred thousand distinct CDR3 sequences, 10% to 15% of them detected once, and over 2% sits in the top ten. This material consisted of PBMCs, mostly from graft donor cells, taken 360 days after TCRalphabeta/CD19-depleted stem cell transplant. The receptors come from a male patient younger than 18 who had a stem cell transplant for acute myeloid leukemia, so the T cells may come from the graft donor.

This clonotype was observed a few times. This chain links TRBV20-1 with TRBJ1-5; no definite D call. Per germline, CDR1 DFQATT and CDR2 SNEGSKA (reference sequence). CDR3 length equals 14 residues. The V and J ends lost 3 bases and 1 base respectively, with 10 bases between them. CDR3 nucleotides: TGCAGTGCTAGTAGCGGGGTGAGCAATCAGCCCCAGCATTTT. It encodes CSASSGVSNQPQHF.

CDR3 in DNA: TGCGCCAGCAGCCCACTTGGGACTAGCGGGACGTCAGAGCAGTACTTC. It yields the protein CASSPLGTSGTSEQYF. The chain has TRBV4-3 and TRBJ2-7, with 13 positions matching TRBD2. This CDR3 comprises 16 residues. Germline trimming cut 4 bases from V and 7 bases from J; bases unmatched to any gene: 10. From germline, CDR1 is LGHNA and CDR2 YSLEER.

A few counts support this clonotype. The rearrangement joins TRBV29-1 to TRBJ2-7; perhaps TRBD2 as D (6 bases). Trimming took 3 bases from V and 6 from J, leaving 15 bases between them. The CDR3 extends over 13 amino acids. Germline-derived CDR1 and CDR2 are SQVTM and ANQGSEA. CDR3 region: CSVDSPGLPEQYF. The CDR3 nucleotides read TGCAGCGTTGATTCACCGGGACTCCCCGAGCAGTACTTC.

The chain couples TRBV28 to TRBJ2-5, with D possibly matching TRBD1 (6 bases). This CDR3 is built from 15 residues. V lost 6 bases and J lost 2, with 16 bases in between. CDR1 and CDR2 (germline): MDHEN, SYDVKM. For the CDR3, the DNA is TGTGCCAGCAGCCACGGGATAGGGGGACAAGAGACCCAGTACTTC. Translating gives CASSHGIGGQETQYF.

The rearrangement uses TRBV20-1 and TRBJ2-7; weak D call: TRBD1 (7 bases). The germline V gene has CDR1 DFQATT and CDR2 SNEGSKA (reference sequence). V gave up 5 bases and J gave up 3 bases, with 20 bases separating them. The CDR3 sequence is 15 residues long. CDR3: CSAAGTRGTLYEQYF. The CDR3 nucleotides read TGCAGTGCTGCGGGAACCAGGGGGACCCTCTACGAGCAGTACTTC.

This clonotype appeared a few times. The V call is TRBV30, the J call TRBJ2-3; maybe TRBD2 (5 bases). Germline V gene data show CDR1 as GTSNPN and CDR2 as SVGIG (reference sequence). The CDR3 contains 11 residues. The germline V and J ends were trimmed by 5 bases and 9 bases, with 12 bases remaining between them. CDR3 protein: CAWDLLGTQYF. DNA for the CDR3: TGTGCCTGGGACTTACTAGGAACGCAGTATTTT.

The chain carries TRBV20-1 and TRBJ1-5; 7 bases line up with TRBD1. This CDR3 has 15 residues. Unmatched junction bases numbered 4, after V lost 2 bases and J lost 0 bases. Germline lookup yields CDR1 DFQATT and CDR2 SNEGSKA (reference sequence). In DNA, the CDR3 is TGCAGTGCTAGATGGACAGGCTTTAGCAATCAGCCCCAGCATTTT. It encodes CSARWTGFSNQPQHF.

The rearrangement links TRBV29-1 to TRBJ2-7; 9 bases agree with TRBD2. The germline V gene encodes CDR1 SQVTM and CDR2 ANQGSEA. The J segment lost 3 bases and the V segment lost 6 bases, leaving 9 bases of the junction unmatched. This CDR3 comprises 14 residues. CDR3 loop: CSVWTSEFSYEQYF. The CDR3 DNA sequence: TGCAGCGTGTGGACTAGCGAATTCAGCTACGAGCAGTACTTC.

In its sample, this clonotype was seen a few times. This chain uses TRBV15 with TRBJ2-7; no definite D call. Trimming left V 1 base short and J 0 bases short, with 4 bases between. Germline values: CDR1 LNHNV, CDR2 YYDKDF (reference sequence). The CDR3 is 13 residues long. The chain's CDR3 is CATSRGDSYEQYF. CDR3 nucleotides: TGTGCCACCAGCAGAGGGGACTCCTACGAGCAGTACTTC.

The table lists this clonotype with many counts. The chain carries TRBV12-3 or TRBV12-4 and TRBJ1-2; no reliable D call. The length of the CDR3 is 16 residues. The V end lost 3 bases, the J end lost 4 bases, and 18 bases lay between the germline ends. CDR3 protein: CASSFGRDLPIYGYTF. In DNA, the CDR3 is TGTGCCAGCAGTTTTGGCAGAGATCTCCCGATCTATGGCTACACCTTC.

The V call is TRBV6-4, the J call TRBJ1-1; unclear D gene. The V and J ends lost 8 bases and 5 bases respectively, with 12 bases between them. The CDR3 contains 12 residues. Germline values: CDR1 MRHNA, CDR2 SNTAGT. The CDR3 DNA is TGTGCCAGCCTGTACATGAGGACTGAAGCTTTCTTT. This codes for CASLYMRTEAFF.

This clonotype was detected a few times. V is TRBV12-3 or TRBV12-4 and J is TRBJ2-2; TRBD2 is a possible D gene (5 bases). CDR3 size: 15 residues. Trimming pared 1 base from V and 8 bases from J, leaving 14 bases between. CDR3 DNA: TGTGCCAGCAGTTTAGTTCCGAACTCGGGAGGGGAGCTGTTTTTT. As protein: CASSLVPNSGGELFF.

To note about this clonotype: One junction end disagrees with the germline gene, perhaps due to a read error. The chain has TRBV7-7 and TRBJ2-2, with D perhaps matching TRBD2 (6 bases). Germline values: CDR1 SSHAT, CDR2 FNYEAQ (reference sequence). The CDR3 contains 15 residues. The CDR3 DNA is TGTGCTAGCAGCCAAAGGACGGGACTGACCGGGGAGCTGTTTTTT. Protein product: CASSQRTGLTGELFF.

The chain is built from TRBV3-1 and TRBJ1-5, with D unclear. CDR1 LGHDT and CDR2 YNNKEL come from the germline V gene (reference sequence). Trimming pared 0 bases from V and 7 bases from J, leaving 7 bases between. The CDR3 is made up of 13 amino acids. The CDR3 here is CASSQEQWQPQHF. The CDR3, as DNA: TGTGCCAGCAGCCAAGAACAGTGGCAGCCCCAGCATTTT.

This chain links TRBV5-1 with TRBJ2-7, with TRBD1 matching 9 bases. With V trimmed by 1 base and J by 3 bases, 2 bases remained unmatched. The CDR3 extends over 14 amino acids. CDR1 is SGHRS and CDR2 is YFSETQ in the germline V gene. CDR3 residues: CASSLWDRDYEQYF. The CDR3 DNA reads as TGCGCCAGCAGCTTGTGGGACAGGGACTACGAGCAGTACTTC.

This clonotype was observed a handful of times. The rearrangement links TRBV12-3 or TRBV12-4 to TRBJ2-5, with 8 bases that match TRBD1. Trimming at V came to 5 bases and at J to 4 bases, leaving 6 bases not matched to a gene. This CDR3 has 14 residues. The CDR3 here is CASSPPRGPETQYF. The CDR3 DNA reads as TGTGCCAGCAGTCCCCCCAGGGGGCCAGAGACCCAGTACTTC.

This clonotype was detected many times. The chain couples TRBV28 to TRBJ2-5; the match to TRBD1 covers 8 bases. Germline V gives CDR1 MDHEN, CDR2 SYDVKM. J gave up 5 bases and V 5 bases, and 13 bases lay outside the gene matches. There are 16 residues in the CDR3. The CDR3 DNA follows: TGTGCCAGCAGTGGGGGGACAGGAAGCTCCAGGGAGACCCAGTACTTC. As protein: CASSGGTGSSRETQYF. Full variable domain (outside the CDR3, taken from reference TRBV28 and TRBJ2-5): DVKVTQSSRYLVKRTGEKVFLECVQDMDHENMFWYRQDPGLGLRLIYFSYDVKMKEKGDIPEGYSVSREKKERFSLILESASTNQTSMYLCASSGGTGSSRETQYFGPGTRLLVL.

This sequence joins TRBV5-1 and TRBJ2-3; TRBD2 is a possible D gene (6 bases). The CDR3 runs to 20 residues. Germline assignment: CDR1 SGHRS and CDR2 YFSETQ. V was pared by 1 base and J by 2 bases, with 26 bases between. The CDR3 DNA reads TGCGCCAGCAGCTTGCGGAGGGGAGTCTGGGGAGAGGGGACCACAGATACGCAGTATTTT. Its translation: CASSLRRGVWGEGTTDTQYF.